What follows are 10 T cell receptor beta chains derived from one specimen sequenced in a study of T cell clonality in common variable immunodeficiency (dated by TCRdb to 2015 to 2017). Preparation of the library involved the immunoSEQ multiplex PCR assay. TCRdb re-hosts the immuneACCESS table, in-frame sequences only. Its copies lack some clones; in the studies checked, an unresolved V gene accounts for under half of them, and the cause for the rest is not known. This sample contains 52,000 or so clones, none of which is a singleton. The ten biggest clones cover around 0.8% of the sample. The specimen was peripheral blood mononuclear cells. The source of these receptors is a person between 18 and 75 years old in good health.

This clone was recorded at least ten times. The CDR3 end lies 3 residues beyond the end of the read and is filled in from the germline J gene. The V and J genes are TRBV10-3 and TRBJ2-1; 7 nucleotides agree with TRBD1. CDR3 length equals 13 residues. Germline CDR1 and CDR2: ENHRY and SYGVKD. The V gene end was trimmed by 3 bases and the J gene end by 9 bases; junction bases not matched to a gene: 5. This CDR3 is CAISERSGGEQFF. The DNA read from the CDR3 is TGTGCCATCAGTGAAAGGTCAGGGGGTGAG.

This clone was detected ten times or more. The read halts 3 residues ahead of the CDR3 end, with the missing end drawn from the germline J gene. The chain joins TRBV2 to TRBJ1-2; D is possibly TRBD1 (5 bases). Germline V CDR1 and CDR2: SNHLY, FYNNEI. With 10 bases removed from V and 5 bases from J, the gap between germline ends came to 14 bases. This CDR3 comprises 12 residues. The CDR3 DNA, read in part, is TGTGCCACCGAAAGAGGGGAATATGGC. It codes for CATERGEYG. The whole CDR3 sequence reads CATERGEYGYTF.

This clone appeared a few times. The read is 3 residues too short to cover the CDR3 end, so that end is filled in from the germline J gene. The chain has TRBV7-9 and TRBJ2-1; D gene ambiguous. V was cut by 5 bases and J by 4 bases, with 15 bases left in between. The CDR3 spans 15 residues. Per germline, CDR1 SEHNR and CDR2 FQNEAQ (reference sequence). The part of the CDR3 DNA that was read is TGTGCCAGCAGCCACGACATTCCCCTATACAATGAG. This sequence encodes CASSHDIPLYNE. The entire CDR3 protein is CASSHDIPLYNEQFF.

This clone was seen at least ten times. The observed sequence ends 3 residues before the CDR3 terminus, with the missing tail filled in from the germline J gene. This chain links TRBV5-1 with TRBJ2-1, with D possibly called TRBD1 or TRBD2 (5 bases each). The germline V gene encodes CDR1 SGHRS and CDR2 YFSETQ. This CDR3 has 15 amino acids. V gave up 0 bases and J gave up 7 bases, with 14 bases separating them. The CDR3 DNA, read in part, is TGCGCCAGCAGCTTGGAGAGGGGCCTTTATAATGAG. Protein sequence: CASSLERGLYNE. The full CDR3 sequence reads CASSLERGLYNEQFF.

Ten or more counts support this clone. Read sequence stops 3 residues before the CDR3 end, and the germline J gene provides the missing end. V usage is TRBV6-2 or TRBV6-3 and J usage is TRBJ1-5; no firm D call. The germline gives CDR1 MNHEY, CDR2 SVGEGT. The V and J ends lost 2 bases and 2 bases respectively, with 16 bases between them. The CDR3 has 17 amino acids. CDR3 loop: CASSYDPSEAGNQPQHF. The sequenced part of the CDR3 DNA is TGTGCCAGCAGTTACGATCCCTCCGAGGCGGGCAATCAGCCC.

This clone was counted only a few times. The read ends 3 residues before the CDR3 terminus; that terminus is restored from the germline J gene. The chain links TRBV11-2 to TRBJ1-2, with TRBD1 identical over 8 bases. The CDR3 has 14 residues. The J segment lost 2 bases and the V segment lost 4 bases, leaving 3 bases of the junction unmatched. CDR1 SGHAT and CDR2 FQNNGV come from the germline V gene. CDR3 sequence reads: CASSSTGGNYGYTF. The covered CDR3 bases are TGTGCCAGCAGCTCCACAGGGGGGAACTATGGC. Variable domain in full (rest from reference TRBV11-2 and TRBJ1-2): EAGVAQSPRYKIIEKRQSVAFWCNPISGHATLYWYQQILGQGPKLLIQFQNNGVVDDSQLPKDRFSAERLKGVDSTLKIQPAKLEDSAVYLCASSSTGGNYGYTFGSGTRLTVV.

This clone came up many times. The read ends 3 residues early relative to the CDR3; the germline J gene fills the gap. This rearrangement joins TRBV7-2 to TRBJ2-2; a possible D gene is TRBD1 (5 bases). CDR1 is SGHTA and CDR2 is FQGNSA in the germline V gene. This CDR3 is built from 13 residues. The V and J ends lost 5 bases and 6 bases respectively, with 10 bases between them. Incomplete CDR3 DNA: TGTGCCAGCAGCCCCCCAGGGTCCGGGGAG. Translating gives CASSPPGSGE. Given in full, the CDR3 is CASSPPGSGELFF.

This clone was seen many times. The CDR3 end falls 3 residues outside the read, so it is completed with the germline J gene. V gene TRBV5-4 combines with J gene TRBJ2-3, with a tentative D call TRBD1 (6 bases). The germline CDR1 and CDR2 sequences are SGHNT and YYREEE (reference sequence). This CDR3 spans 13 amino acids. V lost 2 bases, J lost 3 bases, and 7 bases lay in between. This CDR3 reads CASSFDRTDTQYF. CDR3 DNA, as far as it was read: TGTGCCAGCAGCTTTGACAGGACAGATACG.

This clone was detected ten times or more. The CDR3 goes on 3 residues after the read ends, and that part is filled in from the germline J gene. The chain is built from TRBV20-1 and TRBJ2-7; 10 positions agree with TRBD2. After removal of 0 bases from V and 6 bases from J, the junction contained 5 bases not matched to a gene. The CDR3 runs 14 residues. CDR1 DFQATT and CDR2 SNEGSKA come from the germline V gene (reference sequence). The CDR3 DNA, read in part, is TGCAGTGCTAGAGAGGCGAGCGGGAGGGCCGAG. Amino acid sequence: CSAREASGRAE. The whole CDR3 sequence is CSAREASGRAEQYF.

This clone was recorded many times. The read finishes 3 residues shy of the CDR3 end, and the germline J gene is used to complete it. This chain links TRBV7-2 with TRBJ1-2; D perhaps matches TRBD1 (6 bases). The CDR3 loop spans 15 amino acids. CDR1 and CDR2 (germline): SGHTA, FQGNSA. The CDR3 protein is CASLFGGGAGGGYTF. The part of the CDR3 DNA that was read is TGTGCCAGTCTATTCGGGGGGGGCGCTGGGGGGGGC.